Sequencing of this T cell receptor (beta chain) was carried out in a study of technical replicates of blood from a few donors. TCRdb's table, derived via immunoSEQ multiplex PCR, lists solely in-frame clones and lacks some. Of about 62,000 clones in the sample, roughly 86% were seen once. Input material: PBMCs. This receptor was obtained from a human donor in good health. Some clones in this sample may be carry-over from other donors' samples.

CDR3 in amino acids: CASSQDASGASRAQYF. The CDR3 DNA reads TGCGCCAGCAGCCAAGACGCTAGCGGGGCTTCGAGGGCCCAGTACTTC. The rearrangement joins TRBV4-3 to TRBJ2-5, with 9 bases identical to TRBD2. The J segment lost 9 bases and the V segment lost 0 bases, leaving 11 bases of the junction unmatched. The germline V gene encodes CDR1 LGHNA and CDR2 YSLEER. The length of the CDR3 is 16 residues.